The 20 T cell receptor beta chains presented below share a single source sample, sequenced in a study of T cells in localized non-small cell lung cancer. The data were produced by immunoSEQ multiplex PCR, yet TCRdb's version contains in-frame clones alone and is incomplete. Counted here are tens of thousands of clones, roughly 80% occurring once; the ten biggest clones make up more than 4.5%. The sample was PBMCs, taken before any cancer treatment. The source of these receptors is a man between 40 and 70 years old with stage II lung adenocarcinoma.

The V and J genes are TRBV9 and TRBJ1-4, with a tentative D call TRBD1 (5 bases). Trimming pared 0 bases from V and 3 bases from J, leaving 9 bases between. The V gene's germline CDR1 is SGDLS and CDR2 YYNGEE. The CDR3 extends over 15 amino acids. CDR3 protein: CASSVAGMSNEKLFF. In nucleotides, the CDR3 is TGTGCCAGCAGCGTAGCAGGGATGTCTAATGAAAAACTGTTTTTT.

CDR3 residues: CASSPERESNEQFF. CDR3 bases: TGTGCCAGCAGCCCAGAGCGGGAGTCCAATGAGCAGTTCTTC. This chain connects TRBV5-5 to TRBJ2-1; 8 bases are a match to TRBD2. There are 14 residues in the CDR3. V dropped 4 bases and J dropped 6; count of bases not matched to a gene: 6. Germline-derived CDR1 and CDR2 are SGHKS and YYEKEE (reference sequence).

The CDR3 DNA is TGCGCCAGCAGCTTGGAGCCGGATATTGGCATGAACACTGAAGCTTTCTTT. Protein sequence: CASSLEPDIGMNTEAFF. The chain employs TRBV5-1 and TRBJ1-1; D is uncertain. Germline CDR1 reads SGHRS; CDR2 reads YFSETQ. V dropped 0 bases and J dropped 0 bases, with 15 bases sitting between them. The CDR3 has 17 amino acids.

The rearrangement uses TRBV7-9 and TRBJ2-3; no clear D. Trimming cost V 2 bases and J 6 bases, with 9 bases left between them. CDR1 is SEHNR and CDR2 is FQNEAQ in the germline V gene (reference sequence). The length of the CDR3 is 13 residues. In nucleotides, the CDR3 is TGTGCCAGCAGCTTAAAGGTTATGGATACGCAGTATTTT. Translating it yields CASSLKVMDTQYF.

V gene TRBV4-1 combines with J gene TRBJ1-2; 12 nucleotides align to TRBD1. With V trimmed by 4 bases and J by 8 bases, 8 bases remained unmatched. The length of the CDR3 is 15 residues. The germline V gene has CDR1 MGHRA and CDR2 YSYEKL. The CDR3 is CASSLLGQGASGYTF. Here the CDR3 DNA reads TGCGCCAGCAGCCTCCTGGGACAGGGGGCGTCCGGCTACACCTTC.

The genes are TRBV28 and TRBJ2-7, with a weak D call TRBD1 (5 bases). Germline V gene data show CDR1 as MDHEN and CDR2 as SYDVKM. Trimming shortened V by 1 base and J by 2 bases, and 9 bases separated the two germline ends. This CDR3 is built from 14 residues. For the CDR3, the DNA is TGTGCCAGCAGTTTATTCCGCAGGGCCTACGAGCAGTACTTC. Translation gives CASSLFRRAYEQYF.

CDR3 bases: TGTGCCAGTACCGGGACAGGGGAATACGAGCAGTACTTC. This codes for CASTGTGEYEQYF. The chain couples TRBV2 to TRBJ2-7, with 10 bases lining up with TRBD1. The germline V gene encodes CDR1 SNHLY and CDR2 FYNNEI. CDR3 size: 13 residues. The junction had 6 bases not matched to a gene; V was cut back by 9 bases and J by 4 bases.

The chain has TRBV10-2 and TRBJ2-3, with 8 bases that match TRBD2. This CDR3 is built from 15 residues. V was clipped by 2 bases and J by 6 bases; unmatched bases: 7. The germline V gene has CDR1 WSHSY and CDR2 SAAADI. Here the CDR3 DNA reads TGCGCCAGCAGTGAGCAGGCGGGCGGGGGGGATACGCAGTATTTT. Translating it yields CASSEQAGGGDTQYF.

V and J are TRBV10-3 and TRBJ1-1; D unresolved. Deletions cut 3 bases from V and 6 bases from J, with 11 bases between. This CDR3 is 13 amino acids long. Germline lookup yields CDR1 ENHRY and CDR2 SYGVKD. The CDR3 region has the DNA TGTGCCATCAGTGATGGTGGGAGGGCTGAAGCTTTCTTT. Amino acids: CAISDGGRAEAFF.

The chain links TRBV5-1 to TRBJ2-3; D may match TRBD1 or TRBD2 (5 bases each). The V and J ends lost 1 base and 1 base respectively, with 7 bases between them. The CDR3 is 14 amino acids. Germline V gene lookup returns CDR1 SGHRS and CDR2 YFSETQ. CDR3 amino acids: CASSLQGGTDTQYF. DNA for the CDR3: TGCGCCAGCAGCTTGCAGGGAGGCACAGATACGCAGTATTTT.

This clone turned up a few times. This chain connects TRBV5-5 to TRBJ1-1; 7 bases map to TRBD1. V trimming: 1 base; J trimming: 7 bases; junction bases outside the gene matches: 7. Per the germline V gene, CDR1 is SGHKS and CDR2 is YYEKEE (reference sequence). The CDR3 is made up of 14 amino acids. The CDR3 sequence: CASSLLWDSHEAFF. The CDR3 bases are TGTGCCAGCAGCTTGCTTTGGGACAGCCATGAAGCTTTCTTT. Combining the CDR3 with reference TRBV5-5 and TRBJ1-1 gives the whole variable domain DAGVTQSPTHLIKTRGQQVTLRCSPISGHKSVSWYQQVLGQGPQFIFQYYEKEERGRGNFPDRFSARQFPNYSSELNVNALLLGDSALYLCASSLLWDSHEAFFGQGTRLTVV.

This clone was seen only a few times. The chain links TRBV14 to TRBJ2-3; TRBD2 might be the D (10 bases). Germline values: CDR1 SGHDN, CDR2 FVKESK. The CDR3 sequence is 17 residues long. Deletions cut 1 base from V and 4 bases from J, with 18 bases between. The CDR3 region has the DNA TGTGCCAGCAGCCAAGTAGCGGGGGGACAGGGCGCAGATACGCAGTATTTT. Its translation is CASSQVAGGQGADTQYF.

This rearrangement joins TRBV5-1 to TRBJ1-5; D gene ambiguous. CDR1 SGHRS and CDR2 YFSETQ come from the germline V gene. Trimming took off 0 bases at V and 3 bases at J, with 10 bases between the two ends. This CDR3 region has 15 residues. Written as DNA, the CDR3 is TGCGCCAGCAGCTTGGAATCCGGGTTCAATCAGCCCCAGCATTTT. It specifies CASSLESGFNQPQHF.

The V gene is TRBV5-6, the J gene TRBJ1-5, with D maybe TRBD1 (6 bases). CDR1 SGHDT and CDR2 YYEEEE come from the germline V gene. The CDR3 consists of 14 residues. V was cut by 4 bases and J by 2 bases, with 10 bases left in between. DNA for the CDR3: TGTGCCAGCAGCAAAAGGACAGGCAATCAGCCCCAGCATTTT. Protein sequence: CASSKRTGNQPQHF.

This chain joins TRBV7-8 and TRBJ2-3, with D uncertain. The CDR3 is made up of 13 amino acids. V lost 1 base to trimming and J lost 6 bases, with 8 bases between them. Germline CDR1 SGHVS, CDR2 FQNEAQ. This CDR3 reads CASSLGPEDTQYF. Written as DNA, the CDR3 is TGTGCCAGCAGCTTAGGCCCCGAGGATACGCAGTATTTT.

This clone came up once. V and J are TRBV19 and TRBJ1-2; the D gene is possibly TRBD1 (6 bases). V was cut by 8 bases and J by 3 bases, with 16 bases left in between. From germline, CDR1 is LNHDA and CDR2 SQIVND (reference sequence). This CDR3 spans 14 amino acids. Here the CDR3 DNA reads TGTGCCAGTTGGGGCAGGGGACTAGACTATGGCTACACCTTC. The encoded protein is CASWGRGLDYGYTF.

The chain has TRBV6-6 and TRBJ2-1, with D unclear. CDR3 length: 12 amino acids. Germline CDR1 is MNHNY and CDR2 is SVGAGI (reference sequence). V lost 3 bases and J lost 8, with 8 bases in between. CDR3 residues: CASSYIRDEQFF. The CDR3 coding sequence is TGTGCCAGCAGTTATATCCGGGATGAGCAGTTCTTC.

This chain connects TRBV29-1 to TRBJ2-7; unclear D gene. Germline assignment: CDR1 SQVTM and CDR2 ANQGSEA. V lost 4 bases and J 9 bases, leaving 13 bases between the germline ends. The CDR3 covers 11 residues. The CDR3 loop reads CSVGEGHGQYF. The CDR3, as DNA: TGCAGCGTTGGGGAAGGTCACGGGCAGTACTTC.

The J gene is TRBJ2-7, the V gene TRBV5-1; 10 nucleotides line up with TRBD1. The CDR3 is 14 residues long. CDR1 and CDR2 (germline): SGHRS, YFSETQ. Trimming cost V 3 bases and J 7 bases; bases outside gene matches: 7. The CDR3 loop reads CASSSGQGEREQYF. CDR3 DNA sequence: TGCGCCAGCAGCTCAGGACAGGGGGAGAGGGAGCAGTACTTC.

The CDR3 DNA is TGTGCCATCAGTGAGGGGGGGTCGGACACCGGGGAGCTGTTTTTT. Protein product: CAISEGGSDTGELFF. This rearrangement joins TRBV10-3 to TRBJ2-2; D might be TRBD2 (6 bases). The CDR3 covers 15 residues. The V gene lost 2 bases and the J gene lost 3 bases, with 10 bases spanning the gap. Germline-derived CDR1 and CDR2 are ENHRY and SYGVKD.